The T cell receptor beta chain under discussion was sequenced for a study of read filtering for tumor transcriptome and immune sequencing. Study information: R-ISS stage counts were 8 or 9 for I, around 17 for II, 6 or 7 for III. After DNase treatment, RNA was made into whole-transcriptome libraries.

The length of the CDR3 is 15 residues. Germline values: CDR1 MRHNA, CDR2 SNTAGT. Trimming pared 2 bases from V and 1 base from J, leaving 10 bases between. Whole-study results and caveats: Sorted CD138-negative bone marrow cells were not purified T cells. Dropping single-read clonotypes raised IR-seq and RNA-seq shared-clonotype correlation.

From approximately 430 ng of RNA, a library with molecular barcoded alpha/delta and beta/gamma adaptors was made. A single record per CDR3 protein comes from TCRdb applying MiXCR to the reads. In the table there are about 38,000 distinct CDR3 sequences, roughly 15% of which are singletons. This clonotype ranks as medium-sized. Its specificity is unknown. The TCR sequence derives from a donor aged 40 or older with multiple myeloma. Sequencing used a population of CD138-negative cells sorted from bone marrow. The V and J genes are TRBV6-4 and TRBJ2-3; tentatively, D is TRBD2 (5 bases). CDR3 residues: CASSDGVGGTDTQYF. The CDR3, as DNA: TGTGCCAGCAGTGACGGGGTGGGAGGCACAGATACGCAGTATTTT.